This T cell receptor (beta chain) was documented in a study of T-cell memory formation after mild COVID-19. TCRdb analysed the 5' RACE reads with MiXCR anew, one entry per CDR3 protein. The profile covers more than 200,000 distinct CDR3 sequences, with roughly 15% appearing a single time and 3% to 4.5% taken by the ten largest. A remark on this clonotype: What it binds is not known.

The CDR3 covers 16 residues. Trimming left V 6 bases short and J 0 bases short, with 14 bases between. Germline V lookup: CDR1 SGHAT, CDR2 FQNNGV. General study results and limits: Second-wave clones that peaked on day 37 lacked confirmed SARS-CoV-2 specificity. Researchers found some responding clones in pre-infection memory, a sign that cross-reactive memory joined. Day 15 to 85 contractors were CD4/CD8 balanced; later expanders leaned CD4+.

The chain uses TRBV11-2 and TRBJ2-2; possible D gene TRBD1, 6 bases. This sequence originates from a man aged 18-30 years who had mild COVID-19 (a few samples of this study predate the infection). Cell type and time point are not known. Sequenced: PBMCs or a T cell subset sorted from them (not recorded which). CDR3 residues: CASRPAGTTNTGELFF. CDR3 sequence (DNA): TGTGCCAGCAGACCGGCCGGGACAACGAACACCGGGGAGCTGTTTTTT.